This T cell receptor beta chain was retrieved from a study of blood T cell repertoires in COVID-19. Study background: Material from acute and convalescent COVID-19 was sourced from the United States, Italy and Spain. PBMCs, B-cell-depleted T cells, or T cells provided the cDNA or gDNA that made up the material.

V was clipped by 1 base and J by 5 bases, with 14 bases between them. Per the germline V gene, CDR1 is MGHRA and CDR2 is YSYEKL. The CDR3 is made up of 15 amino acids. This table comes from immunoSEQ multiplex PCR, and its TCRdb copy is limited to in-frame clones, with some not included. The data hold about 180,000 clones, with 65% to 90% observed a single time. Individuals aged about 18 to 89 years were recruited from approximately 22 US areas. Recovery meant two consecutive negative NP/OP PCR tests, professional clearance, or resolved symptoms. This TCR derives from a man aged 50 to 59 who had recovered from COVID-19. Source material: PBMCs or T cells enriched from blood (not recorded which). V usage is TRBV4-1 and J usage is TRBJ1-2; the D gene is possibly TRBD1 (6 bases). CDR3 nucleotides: TGCGCCAGCAGCCAAGCGATGGCAGGGGATTATGGCTACACCTTC. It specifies CASSQAMAGDYGYTF.